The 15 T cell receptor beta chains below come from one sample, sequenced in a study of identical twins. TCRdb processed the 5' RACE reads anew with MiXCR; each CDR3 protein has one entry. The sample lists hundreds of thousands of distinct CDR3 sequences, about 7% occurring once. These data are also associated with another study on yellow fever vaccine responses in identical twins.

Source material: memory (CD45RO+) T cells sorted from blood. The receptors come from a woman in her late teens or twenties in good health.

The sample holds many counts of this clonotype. The CDR3 region is CASSLGPSSSYEQYV. The CDR3, as DNA: TGTGCCAGCAGTTTAGGGCCGTCCAGCTCCTACGAGCAGTACGTC. The chain uses TRBV12-3 or TRBV12-4 and TRBJ2-7; D not certain. V shed 1 base and J shed 0 bases, with 10 bases lying between them. The length of the CDR3 is 15 residues.

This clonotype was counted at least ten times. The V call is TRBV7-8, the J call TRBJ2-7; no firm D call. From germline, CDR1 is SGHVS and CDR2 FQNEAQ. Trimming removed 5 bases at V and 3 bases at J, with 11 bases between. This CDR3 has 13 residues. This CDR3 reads CASSPAWGYEQYF. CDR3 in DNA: TGTGCCAGCAGCCCTGCTTGGGGCTACGAGCAGTACTTC.

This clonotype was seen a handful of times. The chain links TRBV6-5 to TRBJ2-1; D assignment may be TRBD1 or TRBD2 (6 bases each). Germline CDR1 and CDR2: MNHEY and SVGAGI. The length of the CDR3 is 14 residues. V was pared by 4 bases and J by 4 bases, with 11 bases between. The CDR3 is CASSWEGGYNEQFF. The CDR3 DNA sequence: TGTGCCAGCAGTTGGGAAGGGGGGTACAATGAGCAGTTCTTC.

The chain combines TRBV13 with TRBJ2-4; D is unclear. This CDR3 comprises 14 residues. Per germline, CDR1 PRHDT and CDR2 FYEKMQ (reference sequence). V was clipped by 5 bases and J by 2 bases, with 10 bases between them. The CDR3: CASSPPETKNIQYF. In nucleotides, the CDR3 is TGTGCCAGCAGCCCCCCGGAAACCAAAAACATTCAGTACTTC.

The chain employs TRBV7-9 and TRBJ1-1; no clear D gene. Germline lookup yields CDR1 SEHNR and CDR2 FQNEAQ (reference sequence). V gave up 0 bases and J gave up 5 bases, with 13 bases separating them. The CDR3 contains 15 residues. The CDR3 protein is CASSLASGFSTEAFF. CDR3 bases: TGTGCCAGCAGCTTAGCGTCGGGGTTTAGTACTGAAGCTTTCTTT.

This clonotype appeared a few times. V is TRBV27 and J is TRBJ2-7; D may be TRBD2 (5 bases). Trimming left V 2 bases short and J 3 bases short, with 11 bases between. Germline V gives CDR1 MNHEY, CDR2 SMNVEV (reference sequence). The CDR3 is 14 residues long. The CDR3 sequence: CASSLRTAGYEQYF. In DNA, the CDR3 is TGTGCCAGCAGTTTAAGGACGGCGGGCTACGAGCAGTACTTC.

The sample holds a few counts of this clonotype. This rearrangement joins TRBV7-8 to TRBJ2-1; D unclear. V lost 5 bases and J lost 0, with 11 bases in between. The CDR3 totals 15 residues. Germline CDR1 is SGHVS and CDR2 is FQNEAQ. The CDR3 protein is CASSKKVRSYNEQFF. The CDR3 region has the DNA TGTGCCAGCAGCAAGAAGGTCCGCTCCTACAATGAGCAGTTCTTC.

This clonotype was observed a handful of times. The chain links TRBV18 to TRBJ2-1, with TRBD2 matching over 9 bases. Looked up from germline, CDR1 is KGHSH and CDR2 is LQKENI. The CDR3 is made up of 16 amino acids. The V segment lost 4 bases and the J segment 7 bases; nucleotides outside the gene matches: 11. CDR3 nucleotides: TGTGCCAGCTCACGTCTATTGCGGGAGGGCCAGAATGAGCAGTTCTTC. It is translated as CASSRLLREGQNEQFF.

The chain's CDR3 is CASISLADLYEQYF. The CDR3 DNA follows: TGTGCCAGCATCTCTCTAGCGGATCTCTACGAGCAGTACTTC. The chain combines TRBV2 with TRBJ2-7; 7 nucleotides line up with TRBD2. The ends lost 7 bases at V and 3 bases at J; junction bases unmatched: 9. Germline V gene sequence: CDR1 SNHLY, CDR2 FYNNEI. The CDR3 totals 14 residues.

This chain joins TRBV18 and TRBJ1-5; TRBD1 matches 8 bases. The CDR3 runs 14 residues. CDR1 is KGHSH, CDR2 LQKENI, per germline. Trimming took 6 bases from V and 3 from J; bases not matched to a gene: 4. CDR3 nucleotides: TGTGCCAGCTCGCGGACAGGGTTCAATCAGCCCCAGCATTTT. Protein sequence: CASSRTGFNQPQHF.

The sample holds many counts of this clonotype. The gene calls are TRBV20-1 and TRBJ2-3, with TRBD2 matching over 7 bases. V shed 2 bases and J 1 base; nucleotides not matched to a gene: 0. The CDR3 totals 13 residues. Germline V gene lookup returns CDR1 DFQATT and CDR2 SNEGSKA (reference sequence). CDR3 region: CSARSGGTDTQYF. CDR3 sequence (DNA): TGCAGTGCTAGAAGCGGGGGCACAGATACGCAGTATTTT.

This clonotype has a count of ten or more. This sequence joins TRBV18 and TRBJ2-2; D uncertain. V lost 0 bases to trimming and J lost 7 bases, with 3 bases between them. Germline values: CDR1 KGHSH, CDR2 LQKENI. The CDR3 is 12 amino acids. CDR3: CASSPPRGELFF. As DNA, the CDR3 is TGTGCCAGCTCACCACCGCGCGGGGAGCTGTTTTTT.

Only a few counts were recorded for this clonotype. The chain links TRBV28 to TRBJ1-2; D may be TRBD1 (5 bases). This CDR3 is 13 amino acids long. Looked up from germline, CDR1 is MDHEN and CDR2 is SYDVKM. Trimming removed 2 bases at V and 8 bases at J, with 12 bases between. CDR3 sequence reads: CASSLGGIGGYTF. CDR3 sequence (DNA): TGTGCCAGCAGTTTAGGGGGAATTGGGGGCTACACCTTC.

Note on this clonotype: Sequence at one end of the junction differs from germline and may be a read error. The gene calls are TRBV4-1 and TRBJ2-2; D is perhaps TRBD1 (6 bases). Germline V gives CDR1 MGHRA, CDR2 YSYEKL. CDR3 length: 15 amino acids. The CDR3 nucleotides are TGCGCCTGCAGTCGTACAGGGTTCAGCACCGGGGAGCTGTTTTTT. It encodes CACSRTGFSTGELFF.

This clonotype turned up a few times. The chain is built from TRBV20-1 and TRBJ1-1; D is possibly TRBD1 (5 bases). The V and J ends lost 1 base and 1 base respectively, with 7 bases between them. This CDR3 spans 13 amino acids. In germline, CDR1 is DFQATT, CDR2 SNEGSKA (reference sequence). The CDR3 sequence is CSARGGGNTEAFF. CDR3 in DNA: TGCAGTGCTAGAGGGGGGGGGAACACTGAAGCTTTCTTT.